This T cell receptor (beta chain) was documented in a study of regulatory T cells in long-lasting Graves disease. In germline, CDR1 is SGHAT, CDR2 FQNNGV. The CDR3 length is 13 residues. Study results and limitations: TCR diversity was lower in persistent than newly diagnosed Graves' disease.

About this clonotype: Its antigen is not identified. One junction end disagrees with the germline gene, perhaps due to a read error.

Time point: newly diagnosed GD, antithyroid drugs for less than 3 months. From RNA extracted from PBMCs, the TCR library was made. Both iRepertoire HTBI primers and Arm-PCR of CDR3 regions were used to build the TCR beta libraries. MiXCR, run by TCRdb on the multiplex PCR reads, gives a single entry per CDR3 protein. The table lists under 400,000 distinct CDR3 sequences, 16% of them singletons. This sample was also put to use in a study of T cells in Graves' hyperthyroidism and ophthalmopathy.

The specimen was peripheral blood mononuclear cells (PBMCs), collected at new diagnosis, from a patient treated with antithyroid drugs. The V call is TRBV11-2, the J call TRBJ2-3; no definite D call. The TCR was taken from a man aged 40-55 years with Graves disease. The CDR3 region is CASSLSSIDTQYF. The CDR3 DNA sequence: TGTGCCAGCAGCTTATCCAGCATAGATACGCAGTATTTT.